The entry below describes one T cell receptor beta chain. Its antigen remains unknown. Trimming removed 6 bases from V and 4 bases from J; junction bases left unmatched: 8. The CDR3 contains 15 residues. Per the germline V gene, CDR1 is MNHNS and CDR2 is SASEGT. This sample was taken from a study of shared clonotypes between healthy human individuals. The DNA input per sorted-subset replicate PCR was 200 ng, corresponding to roughly 31,000 T cell genomes. Profiled with immunoSEQ multiplex PCR; TCRdb holds only in-frame clones, not every one. Among about 2.3 million clones listed, about 90% were seen once. Donors, healthy HIV-negative adults, lacked recent acute infections or vaccinations. Study-wide findings and caveats: Across a handful of donors, naive CD4 shared approximately 4.5%, naive CD8 around 4%, memory CD4 2% to 2.5%, memory CD8 roughly 0.37%. Clonotypes not shared had lower generation probabilities than those common to all four donors.

Input material: naive CD4+ T cells from PBMCs. This sample's subset: CD45RA+ positively selected. The chain uses TRBV6-1 and TRBJ2-3; 9 nucleotides align to TRBD1. The sequence came from a man between 18 and 29 years old in good health. Some clones in this sample may be carry-over from other donors' samples. The CDR3 here is CASRLGTGNPDTQYF. CDR3 nucleotides: TGTGCCAGCAGGTTAGGGACAGGGAATCCAGATACGCAGTATTTT.